This T cell receptor beta chain was recovered during a study of shared clonotypes between healthy human individuals (dated by TCRdb to 2019 to 2021). For the study in its entirety: A few men and a couple of women, aged 18 to 49 years, made up the cohort. For each donor, CD4 naive and CD4 memory were each run on three plates, CD8 naive on two plates, and CD8 memory on one plate. Blood TCR repertoires of a handful of healthy adults were deeply sequenced to estimate repertoire size and the extent of clonotype sharing between individuals. Different laboratories and diverse techniques were used to prepare libraries and sequence TCR repertoires, to increase sequencing depth and limit assay-specific biases. Per donor, leukapheresis produced somewhere between about 0.94 and 9 billion PBMCs. General findings and caveats noted by the study authors: Because the study included a small number of donors, the genetic and exposure-history diversity represented was limited. Clonotypes shared by all four sorted-subset donors showed higher generation probabilities than non-shared clonotypes. Based on pairwise subsampling, the degree of clonotype sharing among donors was expected to be affected by sequencing depth. Across four donors, around 5.4% of naive CD4, 3% to 3.5% of naive CD8, 2% to 2.5% of memory CD4, and under 0.45% of memory CD8 clonotypes were shared. Even with the large sequencing depth, rarefaction of the sorted-subset datasets indicated that sequencing was incomplete. Only blood was sampled, and tissue TCR repertoires likely differ from those in blood. Naive subsets generally had larger estimated clonotype richness than memory subsets.

Germline trimming: 5 bases from V, 2 bases from J; junction bases outside gene matches: 6. CDR1 and CDR2 are drawn from the germline V gene: MDHEN, SYDVKM. From cysteine to phenylalanine, the CDR3 is 16 amino acids long. CDR3 DNA only is kept here, 48 bases in frame from base 1. Using the deep immunoSEQ assay, multiplex PCR amplified TCR CDR3 regions from genomic DNA. Extracted genomic DNA from each cell subset was spread evenly across all wells of several immunoSEQ 96-well plates, with each plate serving as a replicate. For sorted subsets, roughly 200 ng of genomic DNA, equivalent to around 31,000 T cell genomes, went into each replicate PCR. The purified libraries were quantified using a Qubit 3.0 fluorometer, sized with a Bioanalyzer 2100, and then quantified again using the KAPA Library Quantification kit. A separate single-read 150-cycle Illumina NextSeq 550 flow cell was used to sequence each immunoSEQ 96-well plate. The paper's data handling went like this. The immunoSEQ output contained only junctional sequences without quality scores, so filtering could not match that applied to full-length reads. Sequences were annotated with PyIR, a Python wrapper for IgBLAST v1.9, using IMGT germline references to assign V/J genes and CDR3. Any read was removed if the V/J assignment was weak (E-value above 1e-6), the CDR3 was missing, or the read contained stop codons, out-of-frame junctions, or ambiguous translated residues. V3J clonotypes were defined as sequences sharing an identical inferred V gene, J gene, and CDR3 amino acid sequence. The percentage overlap between two repertoires was calculated by dividing the number of shared unique clonotypes by the size of the smaller repertoire. Richness of each repertoire was evaluated using RTK rarefaction, the Chao1 estimator, and Recon v2.1 estimates of unobserved clonotypes. Generation probabilities for all TCRbeta clonotypes obtained by the gDNA method from a handful of donors were computed using OLGA. In TCRdb, the immuneACCESS table is reduced to in-frame sequences with V and J assigned. These tables do not hold every clone; where another copy was compared, an unresolved V gene accounts for under half, and the others remain unexplained. V and J calls and clone size are given by that table; D and trimming were obtained from the DNA. This sample is represented by 640,000 or so clones; approximately 75% of them were singletons. The top ten constitute approximately 1.8% of the sample.

Concerning this clone: What antigen it recognizes has not been identified. There are no base qualities to consult, and no much larger clone falls within one base.

Healthy HIV-negative adults with no recently reported acute infections or vaccinations were included as donors. Every donor was a Caucasian adult living in Nashville, Tennessee, USA. CD4+ T cells were enriched by magnetic negative selection; naive cells were then positively selected on CD45RA, and the negative fraction formed the memory subset. Blood was obtained by leukapheresis, after which PBMCs were separated by Ficoll-Histopaque density gradient centrifugation and cryopreserved in liquid nitrogen vapor phase. Analytical flow cytometry was used to check the purity and quantity of each magnetically sorted T cell population. Genomic DNA was isolated from every sorted fraction and measured by UV absorbance on a Nanodrop 2000c.

The receptor's source is a woman younger than 45 in good health. The receptor chain draws on TRBV28 and TRBJ1-4; 9 central nucleotides agree with TRBD1. Sequencing was carried out using memory CD4+ T cells sorted from blood. The meaning of the sample's cell subset or site label: CD45RA-negative fraction. CDR3 protein: CASSLYTGGTNEKLFF. At the DNA level, the sequence is TGTGCCAGCAGTCTCTATACAGGGGGCACTAATGAAAAACTGTTTTTT. Where the CDR3 stops, the reference TRBV28 and TRBJ1-4 genes take over; the full variable domain is DVKVTQSSRYLVKRTGEKVFLECVQDMDHENMFWYRQDPGLGLRLIYFSYDVKMKEKGDIPEGYSVSREKKERFSLILESASTNQTSMYLCASSLYTGGTNEKLFFGSGTQLSVL.